Below are 14 T cell receptor beta chains sequenced from a single sample in a study of T-cell reconstitution after alpha-beta-depleted transplantation in children. Library preparation (for TCRbeta) was performed with unique molecular identifiers. TCRdb used MiXCR to reprocess the PCR reads, holding one entry per CDR3 protein. The sample has 450,000 to 700,000 distinct CDR3 sequences; roughly 30% are singletons. Sequenced material: PBMCs, taken before TCRalphabeta/CD19-depleted stem cell transplant. Every receptor here comes from a boy under two years old with Wiskott-Aldrich syndrome, due to receive a stem cell transplant.

This clonotype was counted only a few times. The CDR3 DNA is TGCAGTGCTAGAGCCCTGGGTGGCGGAAACACTGAAGCTTTCTTT. The encoded protein is CSARALGGGNTEAFF. The chain uses TRBV20-1 and TRBJ1-1; D gene ambiguous. The CDR3 is 15 residues long. Looked up from germline, CDR1 is DFQATT and CDR2 is SNEGSKA (reference sequence). The V and J ends lost 1 base and 2 bases respectively, with 14 bases between them.

The chain joins TRBV20-1 to TRBJ2-1; 11 nucleotides line up with TRBD2. Trimming at V came to 6 bases and at J to 8 bases, leaving 9 bases not matched to a gene. The CDR3 loop spans 14 amino acids. The V gene's germline CDR1 is DFQATT and CDR2 SNEGSKA (reference sequence). The CDR3 is CSAVLAGVYHEQFF. The CDR3 nucleotides read TGCAGTGCGGTACTAGCGGGAGTATACCATGAGCAGTTCTTC.

This clonotype was recorded a few times. The J gene is TRBJ2-4, the V gene TRBV5-1; tentatively, D is TRBD2 (6 bases). The CDR3 length is 14 residues. Germline CDR1 reads SGHRS; CDR2 reads YFSETQ. The ends were cut back, 0 bases at V and 8 bases at J, with 12 bases in the middle. The CDR3, as DNA: TGCGCCAGCAGCTTGGGGGCGGGGAACGACATTCAGTACTTC. Residues: CASSLGAGNDIQYF.

This clonotype has only a few counts. The chain recombines TRBV7-2 with TRBJ2-7; TRBD1 aligns across 7 bases. The V gene end was trimmed by 5 bases and the J gene end by 0 bases; junction bases not matched to a gene: 7. Germline-derived CDR1 and CDR2 are SGHTA and FQGNSA. The CDR3 is made up of 15 amino acids. CDR3 nucleotide sequence: TGTGCCAGCAGCATCCGGACAGGACACTCCTACGAGCAGTACTTC. Protein product: CASSIRTGHSYEQYF.

The table lists this clonotype with a few counts. The chain couples TRBV2 to TRBJ2-3, with D unresolved. The V end lost 4 bases, the J end lost 8 bases, and 4 bases lay between the germline ends. The CDR3 is made up of 10 amino acids. From germline, CDR1 is SNHLY and CDR2 FYNNEI. The CDR3 nucleotides are TGTGCCAGCAGTGCGGGTACGCAGTATTTT. It encodes CASSAGTQYF. The full variable domain, completed using reference TRBV2 and TRBJ2-3, is EPEVTQTPSHQVTQMGQEVILRCVPISNHLYFYWYRQILGQKVEFLVSFYNNEISEKSEIFDDQFSVERPDGSNFTLKIRSTKLEDSAMYFCASSAGTQYFGPGTRLTVL.

The chain couples TRBV4-1 to TRBJ2-7; D gene uncertain. The ends were cut back, 3 bases at V and 2 bases at J, with 11 bases in the middle. The length of the CDR3 is 14 residues. Germline CDR1 is MGHRA and CDR2 is YSYEKL. The CDR3 sequence: CASSHGRSAYEQYF. The CDR3 DNA is TGCGCCAGCAGCCACGGACGCTCGGCCTACGAGCAGTACTTC.

The chain employs TRBV5-4 and TRBJ2-2; no clear D gene. The germline gives CDR1 SGHNT, CDR2 YYREEE (reference sequence). This CDR3 comprises 15 residues. Trimming left V 2 bases short and J 3 bases short, with 11 bases between. The CDR3 DNA reads as TGTGCCAGCAGCTTCGCAGCCGCGGACACCGGGGAGCTGTTTTTT. Amino acid sequence: CASSFAAADTGELFF.

A few counts support this clonotype. The V gene is TRBV20-1, the J gene TRBJ2-4; D remains ambiguous. Germline V gene lookup returns CDR1 DFQATT and CDR2 SNEGSKA (reference sequence). CDR3 size: 17 residues. V was trimmed by 1 base and J by 0 bases, leaving 16 bases between them. The CDR3 DNA follows: TGCAGTGCTAGAGCTTGGGCACCATTCCTAGCCAAAAACATTCAGTACTTC. It yields the protein CSARAWAPFLAKNIQYF.

This clonotype has only a few counts. The chain links TRBV20-1 to TRBJ2-1; a weak D match, TRBD2 (6 bases). The CDR3 is 14 residues long. Trimming pared 3 bases from V and 6 bases from J, leaving 15 bases between. CDR1 and CDR2 from the germline V gene are DFQATT and SNEGSKA (reference sequence). The chain's CDR3 is CSASTSSVVNEQFF. The CDR3 nucleotides read TGCAGTGCTAGTACTAGCTCGGTAGTCAATGAGCAGTTCTTC.

This chain links TRBV6-5 with TRBJ2-3, with D possibly matching TRBD1 (5 bases). V was cut by 5 bases and J by 7 bases, with 22 bases left in between. The CDR3 consists of 16 residues. Germline values: CDR1 MNHEY, CDR2 SVGAGI. CDR3 amino acids: CASSTDRIPKPNTQYF. As DNA, the CDR3 is TGTGCCAGCAGTACCGACAGAATACCTAAGCCTAATACGCAGTATTTT.

CDR3 loop: CASSLWAGQPSYEQYF. The CDR3 nucleotides are TGTGCCAGCAGTTTATGGGCTGGGCAGCCCTCCTACGAGCAGTACTTC. The chain employs TRBV27 and TRBJ2-7, with D uncertain. V was trimmed by 1 base and J by 0 bases, leaving 13 bases between them. The germline gives CDR1 MNHEY, CDR2 SMNVEV (reference sequence). This CDR3 comprises 16 residues.

The chain carries TRBV21-1 and TRBJ1-5. TRBV21-1 is a pseudogene locus. CDR3 length: 17 amino acids. The CDR3 DNA sequence: TGTGCCAGCAGCAAAGGGGATTTTGGGGATAGCAATCAGCCCCAGCATTTT. The encoded protein is CASSKGDFGDSNQPQHF.

The chain couples TRBV12-3 or TRBV12-4 to TRBJ2-1, with 9 positions matching TRBD1. V gave up 5 bases and J gave up 5 bases; unmatched junction bases: 4. The CDR3 is 14 amino acids. In DNA, the CDR3 is TGTGCCAGCAGTCTTCGGGACAGGGACAATGAGCAGTTCTTC. Amino acid sequence: CASSLRDRDNEQFF.

This chain uses TRBV11-2 with TRBJ1-6, with TRBD1 as a possible D gene (6 bases). The germline gives CDR1 SGHAT, CDR2 FQNNGV. Between the trimmed V and J ends, which lost 5 bases and 11 bases, there was a span of 16 bases. The CDR3 spans 14 residues. CDR3 in amino acids: CASSPGHATAPLHF. In DNA form, the CDR3 reads TGTGCCAGCAGCCCGGGACACGCTACAGCACCCCTCCACTTT. The full variable domain, completed using reference TRBV11-2 and TRBJ1-6, is EAGVAQSPRYKIIEKRQSVAFWCNPISGHATLYWYQQILGQGPKLLIQFQNNGVVDDSQLPKDRFSAERLKGVDSTLKIQPAKLEDSAVYLCASSPGHATAPLHFGNGTRLTVT.